Reported below is one T cell receptor (beta chain). This entry is derived from a study of blood T cell repertoires in COVID-19. Overall study: COVID-19 samples from acute and convalescent phases originated in the United States, Italy and Spain. PBMCs, B-cell-depleted T cells, or T cells provided the cDNA or gDNA that made up the material.

Per the original data handling: Reference gene primers were amplified, and this amplification served to estimate nucleated cell counts. Some clones are missing from TCRdb's copy, which holds only in-frame ones; the method was immunoSEQ multiplex PCR. V and J calls and clone size are as listed in that table; D and trimming were resolved from the DNA. This sample has fewer than 200,000 clones, with 89% found just once. There are 14 residues in the CDR3. Germline V gene data show CDR1 as LNHDA and CDR2 as SQIVND (reference sequence). The V segment lost 3 bases and the J segment 10 bases; nucleotides outside the gene matches: 5.

The clonotype was recovered from a young man who had recovered from COVID-19. The specimen was peripheral blood. The rearrangement joins TRBV19 to TRBJ1-6; 8 bases are a match to TRBD1. CDR3 protein: CASSMSQGGSPLHF. Here the CDR3 DNA reads TGTGCCAGTAGTATGTCACAGGGGGGCTCACCCCTCCACTTT.